This T cell receptor delta chain was sequenced for a study of delta chains in infants with herpesvirus infections. Study context: A public fetal Vdelta1/Vgamma8 clonotype was sought in postnatally CMV-infected infants. Overall study results and limits: The public clonotype appeared only at the first post-infection time point and was absent in uninfected infants. Caveat: small sample size and no race- or environment-matched controls.

PBMC RNA was reverse transcribed using gamma-chain- and delta-chain-specific primers. TCRdb reprocessed the RT-PCR reads through CATT. The repertoire includes 1,100 or so delta-chain clones, under 45% of them detected once, and 20% to 25% sits in the top ten. Regarding this clone: Its antigen is unidentified.

Per germline, CDR1 TSWWSYY and CDR2 QGS. V was pared by 5 bases and J by 2 bases, with 29 bases of the junction left unmatched. The CDR3 covers 23 residues. The genes are TRDV1 and TRDJ1; TRDD3 aligns across 10 bases. This clonotype originated in a human donor who was a Ugandan infant, either HIV-exposed or HIV-unexposed (not recorded which). The input for sequencing was peripheral blood, taken at time point 3 of longitudinal follow-up. The CDR3 protein is CALGIGQRPSPWWGIQLTDKLIF. The CDR3, as DNA: TGTGCTCTTGGGATCGGTCAACGGCCTTCCCCATGGTGGGGGATACAATTAACCGATAAACTCATCTTT.